This T cell receptor (beta chain) was sequenced for a study of PD-1 blockade in classical Hodgkin lymphoma. The assay was immunoSEQ multiplex PCR, and TCRdb's table has in-frame clones only and misses some. The table lists approximately 27,000 clones, approximately 80% of them singletons. Germline V gene lookup returns CDR1 MDHEN and CDR2 SYDVKM. The trim removed 6 bases at V and 5 bases at J, leaving 10 bases unmatched. CDR3 length: 16 amino acids. Time point described: cycle 4 day 1 (C4D1), after 5 to 7 weeks of nivolumab. Relapse after autologous stem cell transplantation occurred in every patient, and brentuximab vedotin exposure varied.

The clonotype was recovered from a human donor with classical Hodgkin lymphoma. Sequenced material: peripheral blood mononuclear cells (PBMCs), taken before the fourth cycle of nivolumab. V gene TRBV28 combines with J gene TRBJ2-3; 11 bases line up with TRBD2. The DNA of the CDR3 is TGTGCCAGCAGCCTTAGCGGGGGGGCAGACAGAGATACGCAGTATTTT. Translated, it gives CASSLSGGADRDTQYF.